Each of the 19 T cell receptor beta chains below was sequenced from the same sample in a study of T cell repertoires in cytomegalovirus infection. The antigens these receptors bind are not known. In TCRdb, the reads were re-called with MiXCR into one record per CDR3 protein. The sample contains roughly 860,000 distinct CDR3 sequences, 32% of which appear only once. This sample comprised cultured CD8+ T cells from PBMCs, obtained from culture after CMV antigen stimulation. The source is a human donor in good health (CMV status not recorded). Some clones in this sample may be carry-over from other donors' samples.

The chain employs TRBV15 and TRBJ2-3; D not certain. V was pared by 3 bases and J by 10 bases, with 11 bases between. CDR3 size: 12 residues. Germline V gene sequence: CDR1 LNHNV, CDR2 YYDKDF (reference sequence). CDR3 protein: CATSSGSSSQYF. The CDR3 bases are TGTGCCACCAGCAGTGGATCGTCCTCGCAGTATTTT.

The J gene is TRBJ1-2, the V gene TRBV9; a possible D gene is TRBD1 (6 bases). Trimming took 0 bases from V and 1 from J, leaving 16 bases between them. The CDR3 totals 17 residues. Germline V lookup: CDR1 SGDLS, CDR2 YYNGEE. CDR3 protein: CASSVDQLRGDNYGYTF. The CDR3 DNA is TGTGCCAGCAGCGTAGATCAGTTGAGGGGGGATAACTATGGCTACACCTTC.

The J gene is TRBJ2-1, the V gene TRBV5-6; D could derive from TRBD1 or TRBD2 (5 bases each). The CDR3 runs 15 residues. The germline V gene has CDR1 SGHDT and CDR2 YYEEEE. Trimming left V 0 bases short and J 1 base short, with 8 bases between. As DNA, the CDR3 is TGTGCCAGCAGCTTGGCCAGGGAGTCCTACAATGAGCAGTTCTTC. Amino acids: CASSLARESYNEQFF.

This chain links TRBV6-6 with TRBJ1-3; D remains unclear. This CDR3 contains 11 residues. CDR1 is MNHNY, CDR2 SVGAGI, per germline (reference sequence). Trimming stripped 11 bases from V and 7 bases from J, with 12 bases between. CDR3 in DNA: TGTGCCGGAGCCATAGGGAACACCATATATTTT. This translates into CAGAIGNTIYF.

Only a few counts were recorded for this clonotype. V gene TRBV5-1 combines with J gene TRBJ2-2; D gene unclear. The V end was cut by 1 base, the J end by 2 bases, with 9 bases between. The length of the CDR3 is 15 residues. The V gene's germline CDR1 is SGHRS and CDR2 YFSETQ. CDR3 sequence reads: CASSLRDGNTGELFF. For the CDR3, the DNA is TGCGCCAGCAGCTTGCGTGACGGTAACACCGGGGAGCTGTTTTTT.

The rearrangement uses TRBV9 and TRBJ1-2; a weak D match, TRBD1 (6 bases). The CDR3 spans 16 residues. Between the trimmed V and J ends, which lost 0 bases and 2 bases, there was a span of 14 bases. Germline CDR1 and CDR2: SGDLS and YYNGEE. The CDR3 coding sequence is TGTGCCAGCAGCGTAGGCCCGGGGGCGGAAAACTATGGCTACACCTTC. Protein: CASSVGPGAENYGYTF. The full variable domain, in which reference TRBV9 and TRBJ1-2 provide the parts outside the CDR3, is DSGVTQTPKHLITATGQRVTLRCSPRSGDLSVYWYQQSLDQGLQFLIQYYNGEERAKGNILERFSAQQFPDLHSELNLSSLELGDSALYFCASSVGPGAENYGYTFGSGTRLTVV.

This clonotype has more than one count but fewer than ten. The chain recombines TRBV7-9 with TRBJ1-2; D possibly corresponds to TRBD1 (6 bases). The CDR3 loop spans 15 amino acids. Germline CDR1 SEHNR, CDR2 FQNEAQ (reference sequence). Trimming left V 3 bases short and J 3 bases short, with 14 bases between. The CDR3 DNA sequence: TGTGCCAGCAGCTTGGGGGGCAGTCACCACTATGGCTACACCTTC. Translating it yields CASSLGGSHHYGYTF.

There are many counts of this clonotype. The V and J genes are TRBV6-1 and TRBJ1-1; TRBD1 agrees at 9 bases. The CDR3 is 14 residues long. Germline-derived CDR1 and CDR2 are MNHNS and SASEGT. The junction had 9 bases not matched to a gene; V was cut back by 5 bases and J by 8 bases. CDR3 protein: CASSPRTGVGEAFF. The CDR3 nucleotides read TGTGCCAGCAGTCCCCGGACAGGGGTCGGAGAAGCTTTCTTT.

This clonotype turned up a few times. This sequence joins TRBV6-6 and TRBJ1-1, with D perhaps matching TRBD1 (6 bases). V dropped 7 bases and J dropped 3 bases, with 15 bases sitting between them. From germline, CDR1 is MNHNY and CDR2 SVGAGI (reference sequence). CDR3 size: 14 residues. CDR3 residues: CASIRGEAHTEAFF. Written as DNA, the CDR3 is TGTGCCAGCATTAGGGGGGAGGCTCACACTGAAGCTTTCTTT.

This clonotype occurred a few times. The chain recombines TRBV6-1 with TRBJ2-5; 10 bases fit TRBD1. The junction had 10 bases not matched to a gene; V was cut back by 6 bases and J by 3 bases. Germline V CDR1 and CDR2: MNHNS, SASEGT. CDR3 length equals 16 residues. The CDR3 protein is CASRLSRQGAKETQYF. In DNA, the CDR3 is TGTGCCAGCAGACTGTCTCGACAGGGGGCAAAAGAGACCCAGTACTTC.

This clonotype was detected many times. The chain uses TRBV7-2 and TRBJ2-5, with D unresolved. CDR1 is SGHTA and CDR2 is FQGNSA in the germline V gene. CDR3 length: 10 residues. V lost 1 base to trimming and J lost 12 bases, with 6 bases between them. The CDR3 is CASSLGDKYF. The CDR3, as DNA: TGTGCCAGCAGCTTAGGGGATAAGTACTTC.

The chain is built from TRBV27 and TRBJ1-1, with TRBD1 as a possible D gene (6 bases). V was clipped by 3 bases and J by 0 bases, with 11 bases between them. Germline V gene lookup returns CDR1 MNHEY and CDR2 SMNVEV (reference sequence). The CDR3 sequence is 15 residues long. Here the CDR3 DNA reads TGTGCCAGCAGTTTCCAGACAGGAATGAACACTGAAGCTTTCTTT. Encoded protein: CASSFQTGMNTEAFF.

CDR3 coding DNA: TGTGCCAGCGACAGGCGCTCGAACACCGGGGAGCTGTTTTTT. Translation gives CASDRRSNTGELFF. This chain joins TRBV2 and TRBJ2-2; D is possibly TRBD1 (6 bases). There are 14 residues in the CDR3. The germline V gene encodes CDR1 SNHLY and CDR2 FYNNEI. The V end was cut by 8 bases, the J end by 0 bases, with 10 bases between.

The chain couples TRBV15 to TRBJ1-2; 10 nucleotides line up with TRBD1. The CDR3 is 16 amino acids. Germline V gene lookup returns CDR1 LNHNV and CDR2 YYDKDF (reference sequence). J gave up 6 bases and V 3 bases, and 10 bases lay outside the gene matches. In nucleotides, the CDR3 is TGTGCCACCAGCAGGGGGACAGGGGCCGACTATGATGGCTACACCTTC. This sequence encodes CATSRGTGADYDGYTF.

Many counts were recorded for this clonotype. This chain links TRBV7-2 with TRBJ2-1, with D perhaps matching TRBD1 (6 bases). This CDR3 comprises 13 residues. In germline, CDR1 is SGHTA, CDR2 FQGNSA. V lost 7 bases, J lost 7 bases, and 14 bases lay in between. Here the CDR3 reads CASNQQGMNEQFF. CDR3 DNA: TGTGCCAGCAACCAGCAGGGGATGAATGAGCAGTTCTTC.

The V call is TRBV6-6, the J call TRBJ2-7, with a possible D match to TRBD1 (6 bases). The CDR3 covers 11 residues. V was trimmed by 6 bases and J by 5 bases, leaving 8 bases between them. Germline V gene sequence: CDR1 MNHNY, CDR2 SVGAGI (reference sequence). The CDR3 DNA follows: TGTGCCAGCAGCAACAGGGACGAGCAGTACGTC. It is translated as CASSNRDEQYV.

J is TRBJ2-3 and V is TRBV5-1; D is unresolved. The CDR3 is 10 amino acids. CDR1 is SGHRS and CDR2 is YFSETQ in the germline V gene. Trimming took 0 bases from V and 10 from J, leaving 3 bases between them. The CDR3 loop reads CASSLGSQYF. Written as DNA, the CDR3 is TGCGCCAGCAGCTTGGGCTCGCAGTATTTT.

This rearrangement joins TRBV12-3 or TRBV12-4 to TRBJ2-3; D remains unclear. This CDR3 has 13 residues. V lost 7 bases to trimming and J lost 3 bases, with 11 bases between them. CDR3 region: CASTSVPTDTQYF. The CDR3 DNA reads as TGTGCCAGCACCTCCGTACCAACAGATACGCAGTATTTT.

This clonotype was seen at least ten times. This chain joins TRBV7-3 and TRBJ2-4; possible D gene TRBD1, 5 bases. The V and J ends lost 0 bases and 8 bases respectively, with 14 bases between them. Looked up from germline, CDR1 is SGHTA and CDR2 is FQGTGA. This CDR3 region has 15 residues. The CDR3 here is CASSLTGALGDIQYF. For the CDR3, the DNA is TGTGCCAGCAGCTTAACAGGGGCGTTAGGGGACATTCAGTACTTC.